One and the same sample provided the 30 T cell receptor beta chains below, sequenced in a study of T cell responses to AZD1222 COVID-19 vaccine. The method was immunoSEQ multiplex PCR; TCRdb's version includes in-frame clones alone and lacks a portion of them. The table shows 150,000 or so clones, with 90% to 95% occurring only once. The sequences come from peripheral blood, collected on day 0 of AZD1222 vaccination. These receptors were obtained from an adult in good health.

This chain links TRBV30 with TRBJ2-1; D is perhaps TRBD1 or TRBD2 (5 bases each). Germline V gene data show CDR1 as GTSNPN and CDR2 as SVGIG (reference sequence). Trimming took off 1 base at V and 12 bases at J, with 10 bases between the two ends. The CDR3 sequence is 11 residues long. The CDR3 region has the DNA TGTGCCTGGAGTGACGGTGGGGGGCAGTTCTTC. Translated, it gives CAWSDGGGQFF.

The V gene is TRBV5-4, the J gene TRBJ1-2; D is possibly TRBD1 (6 bases). The V gene's germline CDR1 is SGHNT and CDR2 YYREEE (reference sequence). Trimming pared 4 bases from V and 4 bases from J, leaving 17 bases between. The CDR3 extends over 15 amino acids. The CDR3 loop is CASSRATQGRYGYTF. The DNA for the CDR3 is TGTGCCAGCAGCCGAGCTACACAGGGACGCTATGGCTACACCTTC. Full variable domain (remainder filled in from reference TRBV5-4 and TRBJ1-2): ETGVTQSPTHLIKTRGQQVTLRCSSQSGHNTVSWYQQALGQGPQFIFQYYREEENGRGNFPPRFSGLQFPNYSSELNVNALELDDSALYLCASSRATQGRYGYTFGSGTRLTVV.

The rearrangement links TRBV6-1 to TRBJ1-2, with D perhaps TRBD1 (6 bases). This CDR3 is built from 17 residues. V was trimmed by 0 bases and J by 5 bases, leaving 19 bases between them. The germline V gene has CDR1 MNHNS and CDR2 SASEGT. The CDR3 sequence: CASSEAMTGLLGYGYTF. DNA for the CDR3: TGTGCCAGCAGTGAAGCTATGACAGGATTACTGGGGTATGGCTACACCTTC.

The chain couples TRBV6-1 to TRBJ2-5, with D possibly matching TRBD2 (5 bases). The CDR3 extends over 14 amino acids. V shed 0 bases and J shed 4 bases, with 9 bases lying between them. Germline values: CDR1 MNHNS, CDR2 SASEGT. As DNA, the CDR3 is TGTGCCAGCAGTGAAGCGGGAGACCCAGAGACCCAGTACTTC. Translated: CASSEAGDPETQYF.

This chain connects TRBV19 to TRBJ1-4, with 8 bases lining up with TRBD1. The CDR3 extends over 15 amino acids. Germline V CDR1 and CDR2: LNHDA, SQIVND (reference sequence). J was trimmed by 2 bases and V by 1 base; bases with no gene match: 0. The CDR3 loop is CASSIGQGTNEKLFF. The CDR3 region has the DNA TGTGCCAGTAGTATAGGACAGGGGACTAATGAAAAACTGTTTTTT.

The chain joins TRBV7-2 to TRBJ2-3; 9 bases match TRBD2. The CDR3 sequence is 16 residues long. Per the germline V gene, CDR1 is SGHTA and CDR2 is FQGNSA. V was pared by 5 bases and J by 3 bases, with 9 bases of the junction left unmatched. The CDR3: CASSPEWLAGTDTQYF. CDR3 DNA sequence: TGTGCCAGCAGCCCCGAGTGGCTAGCGGGGACAGATACGCAGTATTTT.

The rearrangement uses TRBV7-8 and TRBJ1-1; D call uncertain. Germline V gene data show CDR1 as SGHVS and CDR2 as FQNEAQ. Deletions cut 5 bases from V and 0 bases from J, with 7 bases between. This CDR3 contains 13 residues. CDR3 bases: TGTGCCAGCAGCCCCCCTATGAACACTGAAGCTTTCTTT. Translated: CASSPPMNTEAFF.

The rearrangement links TRBV2 to TRBJ1-1, with D perhaps matching TRBD1 (5 bases). Trimming stripped 6 bases from V and 1 base from J, with 9 bases between. The CDR3 sequence is 13 residues long. From germline, CDR1 is SNHLY and CDR2 FYNNEI. The CDR3 reads CASRGEGNTEAFF. CDR3 bases: TGTGCCAGCAGAGGGGAGGGGAACACTGAAGCTTTCTTT.

This chain joins TRBV28 and TRBJ1-1; D is undetermined. Germline V gene lookup returns CDR1 MDHEN and CDR2 SYDVKM. Trimming shortened V by 6 bases and J by 3 bases, and 5 bases separated the two germline ends. This CDR3 is built from 11 residues. CDR3 region: CASRADTEAFF. The CDR3 nucleotides are TGTGCCAGCAGGGCGGACACTGAAGCTTTCTTT.

This chain connects TRBV28 to TRBJ1-2; perhaps TRBD1 as D (6 bases). The germline V and J ends were trimmed by 4 bases and 2 bases, with 11 bases remaining between them. The CDR3 has 14 amino acids. Germline values: CDR1 MDHEN, CDR2 SYDVKM. CDR3 sequence reads: CASSSTGMNYGYTF. The CDR3 DNA reads TGTGCCAGCAGTTCAACAGGGATGAACTATGGCTACACCTTC.

This chain links TRBV9 with TRBJ2-1, with TRBD2 matching over 8 bases. J was trimmed by 3 bases and V by 1 base; bases with no gene match: 6. CDR3 length: 16 residues. Per germline, CDR1 SGDLS and CDR2 YYNGEE. The CDR3: CASSVRAGGYYNEQFF. The CDR3 DNA sequence: TGTGCCAGCAGCGTACGTGCGGGGGGCTACTACAATGAGCAGTTCTTC.

The V and J genes are TRBV5-5 and TRBJ1-2; 7 bases line up with TRBD1. CDR3 length equals 14 residues. The germline CDR1 and CDR2 sequences are SGHKS and YYEKEE (reference sequence). The junction had 8 bases not matched to a gene; V was cut back by 5 bases and J by 4 bases. CDR3 protein: CASSSRDRIYGYTF. The CDR3 DNA is TGTGCCAGCAGTTCCCGGGACAGAATCTATGGCTACACCTTC.

V and J are TRBV5-6 and TRBJ1-4; 9 bases map to TRBD1. J lost 10 bases, V lost 5 bases, and 9 bases had no gene match. In germline, CDR1 is SGHDT, CDR2 YYEEEE. This CDR3 contains 14 residues. This CDR3 is CASRSRTGEGKLFF. The CDR3 coding sequence is TGTGCCAGCAGGTCGAGGACAGGGGAGGGAAAACTGTTTTTT.

In nucleotides, the CDR3 is TGCAGTGCTAGTACCCTAGCGGGGGGCCCATACAATGAGCAGTTCTTC. Its translation is CSASTLAGGPYNEQFF. The chain is built from TRBV20-1 and TRBJ2-1; TRBD2 matches 11 bases. This CDR3 contains 16 residues. From germline, CDR1 is DFQATT and CDR2 SNEGSKA (reference sequence). With V trimmed by 3 bases and J by 4 bases, 8 bases remained unmatched.

With regard to this clone: The sample holds other DNA sequences that translate to the same CDR3. The J gene is TRBJ1-4, the V gene TRBV4-2; D may be TRBD1 (5 bases). CDR3 length: 16 residues. The germline V gene has CDR1 LGHNA and CDR2 YNFKEQ. Between the trimmed V and J ends, which lost 1 base and 9 bases, there was a span of 18 bases. CDR3 region: CASSQGLTVGVQKLFF. CDR3 bases: TGTGCCAGCAGCCAAGGCTTGACAGTGGGAGTTCAAAAACTGTTTTTT.

The rearrangement links TRBV7-2 to TRBJ2-5; 11 bases fit TRBD1. Germline CDR1 SGHTA, CDR2 FQGNSA. The V and J ends lost 5 bases and 4 bases, in that order; junction bases with no gene match: 3. The CDR3 sequence is 14 residues long. CDR3 DNA sequence: TGTGCCAGCAGCCAGGGACAGGGGGGAGAGACCCAGTACTTC. Its translation: CASSQGQGGETQYF.

The chain is built from TRBV6-5 and TRBJ2-7; TRBD2 is a possible D gene (6 bases). The CDR3 is 12 residues long. Germline loops: CDR1 MNHEY, CDR2 SVGAGI. Trimming pared 7 bases from V and 6 bases from J, leaving 13 bases between. CDR3 residues: CASTSGGREQYF. The CDR3 nucleotides read TGTGCCAGCACATCCGGGGGTCGCGAGCAGTACTTC.

The chain recombines TRBV11-2 with TRBJ1-6; D is undetermined. Germline CDR1 reads SGHAT; CDR2 reads FQNNGV. V dropped 2 bases and J dropped 9 bases, with 14 bases sitting between them. The CDR3 has 15 amino acids. The CDR3 reads CASSLNFASVSPLHF. CDR3 in DNA: TGTGCCAGCAGCTTAAATTTTGCGTCCGTTTCACCCCTCCACTTT.

The rearrangement joins TRBV7-9 to TRBJ1-4; 7 bases are a match to TRBD1. The CDR3 sequence is 16 residues long. CDR1 SEHNR and CDR2 FQNEAQ come from the germline V gene (reference sequence). After removal of 5 bases from V and 7 bases from J, the junction contained 13 bases not matched to a gene. Written as DNA, the CDR3 is TGTGCCAGCAGCATGACAGGGAAAGGCAGGAGTGAAAAACTGTTTTTT. Translation: CASSMTGKGRSEKLFF. Full variable domain (missing parts from reference TRBV7-9 and TRBJ1-4): DTGVSQNPRHKITKRGQNVTFRCDPISEHNRLYWYRQTLGQGPEFLTYFQNEAQLEKSRLLSDRFSAERPKGSFSTLEIQRTEQGDSAMYLCASSMTGKGRSEKLFFGSGTQLSVL.

This clone was seen a handful of times. The chain employs TRBV6-2 or TRBV6-3 and TRBJ2-7, with D hard to call. Germline V gene data show CDR1 as MNHEY and CDR2 as SVGEGT. The CDR3 extends over 16 amino acids. V gave up 6 bases and J gave up 4 bases, with 22 bases separating them. The CDR3 is CASSPWTGGSGYEQYF. Written as DNA, the CDR3 is TGTGCCAGCAGCCCTTGGACGGGCGGATCTGGATACGAGCAGTACTTC.

This rearrangement joins TRBV21-1 to TRBJ1-1; the table's D call TRBD1 went unverified against the DNA. TRBV21-1 is a pseudogene locus. There are 16 residues in the CDR3. The CDR3 is CASRKTPGTGCPEAFF. Here the CDR3 DNA reads TGTGCCAGCAGGAAAACCCCCGGGACAGGGTGTCCTGAAGCTTTCTTT.

This clone is a singleton in its sample. V gene TRBV5-6 combines with J gene TRBJ2-1; the D call may be TRBD1 or TRBD2 (5 bases each). Trimming pared 4 bases from V and 5 bases from J, leaving 7 bases between. The CDR3 extends over 12 amino acids. Per germline, CDR1 SGHDT and CDR2 YYEEEE. CDR3: CASSVGDNEQFF. DNA of the CDR3: TGTGCCAGCAGCGTGGGGGACAATGAGCAGTTCTTC. Combining the CDR3 with reference TRBV5-6 and TRBJ2-1 gives the whole variable domain DAGVTQSPTHLIKTRGQQVTLRCSPKSGHDTVSWYQQALGQGPQFIFQYYEEEERQRGNFPDRFSGHQFPNYSSELNVNALLLGDSALYLCASSVGDNEQFFGPGTRLTVL.

The rearrangement uses TRBV19 and TRBJ2-7; 9 bases agree with TRBD1. V lost 5 bases, J lost 4 bases, and 6 bases stayed unmatched. The CDR3 loop spans 14 amino acids. CDR1 LNHDA and CDR2 SQIVND come from the germline V gene (reference sequence). CDR3 loop: CASSAGQGTYEQYF. As DNA, the CDR3 is TGTGCCAGTAGTGCGGGACAGGGTACGTACGAGCAGTACTTC.

The genes are TRBV11-2 and TRBJ2-3, with 8 bases lining up with TRBD2. The CDR3 covers 18 residues. V was clipped by 5 bases and J by 1 base; unmatched bases: 14. CDR1 is SGHAT, CDR2 FQNNGV, per germline. CDR3 in amino acids: CASSPTGGRGGGTDTQYF. In DNA, the CDR3 is TGTGCCAGCAGCCCGACGGGGGGGCGAGGTGGGGGCACAGATACGCAGTATTTT.

The chain combines TRBV21-1 with TRBJ2-7; TRBD1 is the table's D call, not checked against the DNA. TRBV21-1 is a pseudogene. CDR3 length: 15 residues. The CDR3 sequence: CASSRGDRGLYEQYF. In DNA form, the CDR3 reads TGTGCCAGCAGCCGCGGGGACAGGGGGCTCTACGAGCAGTACTTC.

CDR3 loop: CASSQRTSGAQYF. CDR3 bases: TGTGCCAGCAGCCAAAGGACTAGCGGGGCGCAGTATTTT. The rearrangement uses TRBV3-1 (or the pseudogene TRBV3-2) and TRBJ2-3, with 12 bases fitting TRBD2. The CDR3 consists of 13 residues. V trimming: 2 bases; J trimming: 10 bases; junction bases outside the gene matches: 1. Germline CDR1 is LGHDT and CDR2 is YNNKEL (reference sequence).

There are a few counts of this clone. This chain connects TRBV28 to TRBJ2-7; 7 bases line up with TRBD1. The CDR3 sequence is 14 residues long. V shed 2 bases and J 5 bases; nucleotides not matched to a gene: 6. The germline gives CDR1 MDHEN, CDR2 SYDVKM. Written as DNA, the CDR3 is TGTGCCAGCAGTTTACACACAGGGGTGAACGAGCAGTACTTC. This translates into CASSLHTGVNEQYF.

The genes are TRBV10-3 and TRBJ1-1; TRBD1 agrees at 11 bases. Germline V gene lookup returns CDR1 ENHRY and CDR2 SYGVKD. The V segment lost 5 bases and the J segment 6 bases; nucleotides outside the gene matches: 8. This CDR3 contains 15 residues. The CDR3 spells CAISQGQGADAEAFF. In DNA, the CDR3 is TGTGCCATCAGTCAAGGACAGGGGGCCGACGCTGAAGCTTTCTTT.

V is TRBV9 and J is TRBJ1-2; D is perhaps TRBD1 (6 bases). CDR1 and CDR2 from the germline V gene are SGDLS and YYNGEE. The CDR3 extends over 14 amino acids. Trimming left V 0 bases short and J 3 bases short, with 9 bases between. The CDR3: CASSVEQGHYGYTF. The CDR3 DNA follows: TGTGCCAGCAGCGTAGAACAGGGTCACTATGGCTACACCTTC.

This chain links TRBV5-4 with TRBJ2-2; D gene unclear. CDR1 and CDR2 from the germline V gene are SGHNT and YYREEE (reference sequence). Trimming removed 5 bases at V and 6 bases at J, with 8 bases between. The CDR3 is made up of 12 amino acids. The chain's CDR3 is CASRARPGELFF. In DNA form, the CDR3 reads TGTGCCAGCAGGGCACGCCCCGGGGAGCTGTTTTTT.